This T cell receptor beta chain comes out of a study of control samples from healthy donors and cancer patients. Germline V CDR1 and CDR2: LGHDT, YNNKEL (reference sequence). The CDR3 spans 16 residues. V lost 1 base and J lost 0; bases outside the gene matches: 2. The method was immunoSEQ multiplex PCR; TCRdb's version includes in-frame clones alone and lacks a portion of them. Counted here are about 70,000 clones, about 94% occurring once; the ten biggest clones make up 2.8%. This TCR came from a woman aged 30 to 39 in good health. Sample: blood. The chain carries TRBV3-1 (or the pseudogene TRBV3-2) and TRBJ2-2; 7 positions agree with TRBD1. In DNA, the CDR3 is TGTGCCAGCAGCCAAGGGACAGGACCGAACACCGGGGAGCTGTTTTTT. Its protein is CASSQGTGPNTGELFF.